This is a list of T cell receptor beta chains from one sample in a study of beta chain features in type 1 diabetes. Only in-frame clones appear in the TCRdb table, and some are missing; sequencing was by immunoSEQ multiplex PCR. The repertoire has approximately 160,000 clones, about 8.5% of them found once; the top ten carry 0.65%. The sequencing input was central memory CD4+ T cells from blood. The receptor source for this set is a man younger than 30 in good health. Both conserved end residues are part of each CDR3. A D gene is named only where the DNA matches it firmly. Clone size is shown for a subset of rows, as once, few, many or a class of expanded clone.

cdr3_nt: TGTGCCAGCAGCCGAGGGGGACAGGGACGTTCACCCCTCCACTTT
cdr3_aa: CASSRGGQGRSPLHF
clone_size: .
d_call: TRBD1
v_call: TRBV7-3
cdr3_length: 15
j_call: TRBJ1-6

cdr3_nt: TGTGCCAGCAGGACCGGCGGGGGGCAAGGTCAGCCCCAGCATTTT
cdr3_aa: CASRTGGGQGQPQHF
clone_size: .
d_call: .
v_call: TRBV28
cdr3_length: 15
j_call: TRBJ1-5

cdr3_nt: TGTGCCAGCTCACCAGGTCGGGTAAGCTCCTACGAGCAGTACTTC
cdr3_aa: CASSPGRVSSYEQYF
clone_size: few
d_call: .
v_call: TRBV18
cdr3_length: 15
j_call: TRBJ2-7

cdr3_nt: TGTGCCAGCAGTTCGATCCCACAGGGAAACACCGGGGAGCTGTTTTTT
cdr3_aa: CASSSIPQGNTGELFF
clone_size: .
d_call: .
v_call: TRBV27
cdr3_length: 16
j_call: TRBJ2-2

cdr3_nt: TGTGCCAGCAGTTTTGACAGGTTCTATCTGCCCCAGCATTTT
cdr3_aa: CASSFDRFYLPQHF
clone_size: few
d_call: .
v_call: TRBV28
cdr3_length: 14
j_call: TRBJ1-5

cdr3_nt: TGTGCCAGCAGCCCTGGCCTAGCGGGCAGAACCGGGGAGCTGTTTTTT
cdr3_aa: CASSPGLAGRTGELFF
clone_size: .
d_call: TRBD2
v_call: TRBV28
cdr3_length: 16
j_call: TRBJ2-2

cdr3_nt: TGCAGCGTTGTTGCTCTAGCGGGAGGGCCTGAAGGCGGGGAGCTGTTTTTT
cdr3_aa: CSVVALAGGPEGGELFF
clone_size: few
d_call: TRBD2
v_call: TRBV29-1
cdr3_length: 17
j_call: TRBJ2-2

cdr3_nt: TGTGCCACCAGCGAAGGACAGGGGACCGAGCAGTACTTC
cdr3_aa: CATSEGQGTEQYF
clone_size: many
d_call: TRBD1
v_call: TRBV15
cdr3_length: 13
j_call: TRBJ2-7

cdr3_nt: TGCGCCAGCAGCTTGGACCAGGGTTATAACACTGAAGCTTTCTTT
cdr3_aa: CASSLDQGYNTEAFF
clone_size: few
d_call: .
v_call: TRBV5-1
cdr3_length: 15
j_call: TRBJ1-1

cdr3_nt: TGCGCCAGCAGTATCTCAGGGGACACTGAAGCTTTCTTT
cdr3_aa: CASSISGDTEAFF
clone_size: .
d_call: .
v_call: TRBV4-3
cdr3_length: 13
j_call: TRBJ1-1

cdr3_nt: TGTGCCAGTAGTATTAACAGGGAAGGCCAGCCCCAGCATTTT
cdr3_aa: CASSINREGQPQHF
clone_size: .
d_call: .
v_call: TRBV19
cdr3_length: 14
j_call: TRBJ1-5

cdr3_nt: TGTGCCAGCCGTTGCCCCGGATACAGGACCCCTAACACTGAAGCTTTCTTT
cdr3_aa: CASRCPGYRTPNTEAFF
clone_size: few
d_call: .
v_call: TRBV21-1
cdr3_length: 17
j_call: TRBJ1-1

cdr3_nt: TGTGCCAGCTCACCACCAGGGGATGTCTATGGCTACACCTTC
cdr3_aa: CASSPPGDVYGYTF
clone_size: .
d_call: .
v_call: TRBV18
cdr3_length: 14
j_call: TRBJ1-2

cdr3_nt: TGTGCCAGCAGTTACAGGATCTCGGAGGGGCAGTACTTC
cdr3_aa: CASSYRISEGQYF
clone_size: few
d_call: .
v_call: TRBV6-6
cdr3_length: 13
j_call: TRBJ2-7

cdr3_nt: TGTGCCATCACCAGGGACACGGAGTCCGGGGAGCTGTTTTTT
cdr3_aa: CAITRDTESGELFF
clone_size: few
d_call: .
v_call: TRBV10-3
cdr3_length: 14
j_call: TRBJ2-2

cdr3_nt: TGTGCCAGCAGTTTATCGTCCAGGGGGAATGCTGAAGCTTTCTTT
cdr3_aa: CASSLSSRGNAEAFF
clone_size: few
d_call: TRBD1
v_call: TRBV28
cdr3_length: 15
j_call: TRBJ1-1

cdr3_nt: TGCAGTGCTAGTGGGCAGCCCGAGCAGTACTTC
cdr3_aa: CSASGQPEQYF
clone_size: few
d_call: .
v_call: TRBV20-1
cdr3_length: 11
j_call: TRBJ2-7

cdr3_nt: TGTGCCACCAGCAGAGATCCTTCGGGGGCCTACAATGAGCAGTTCTTC
cdr3_aa: CATSRDPSGAYNEQFF
clone_size: .
d_call: .
v_call: TRBV15
cdr3_length: 16
j_call: TRBJ2-1

cdr3_nt: TGTGCCAGCAGCCTATCCATCATAGACGCGGGACAGACGAAAAACATTCAGTACTTC
cdr3_aa: CASSLSIIDAGQTKNIQYF
clone_size: few
d_call: .
v_call: TRBV7-8
cdr3_length: 19
j_call: TRBJ2-4

cdr3_nt: TGTGCCACCTCGAGGGCGGCTAGCACAGATACGCAGTATTTT
cdr3_aa: CATSRAASTDTQYF
clone_size: few
d_call: .
v_call: TRBV7-3
cdr3_length: 14
j_call: TRBJ2-3

cdr3_nt: TGTGCCAGCAGCTCTGACCTGGACAGGGGGAATTCACCCCTCCACTTT
cdr3_aa: CASSSDLDRGNSPLHF
clone_size: .
d_call: TRBD1
v_call: TRBV5-4
cdr3_length: 16
j_call: TRBJ1-6

cdr3_nt: TGTGCCAGCAGCGTAGCCTCTTCGGCCGGCGGTTACCAAGAGACCCAGTACTTC
cdr3_aa: CASSVASSAGGYQETQYF
clone_size: few
d_call: .
v_call: TRBV9
cdr3_length: 18
j_call: TRBJ2-5

cdr3_nt: TGTGCCAGCAGGGCAAGGCCGGGGGGGCCCTACGAGCAGTACTTC
cdr3_aa: CASRARPGGPYEQYF
clone_size: .
d_call: TRBD2
v_call: TRBV7-2
cdr3_length: 15
j_call: TRBJ2-7

cdr3_nt: TGTGCCAGCAGTTACAACCAGGGGGCCTACGAGCAGTACTTC
cdr3_aa: CASSYNQGAYEQYF
clone_size: .
d_call: TRBD1
v_call: TRBV6-6
cdr3_length: 14
j_call: TRBJ2-7

cdr3_nt: TGTGCCAGTCGGGAGGGGAACGCAGGGAGCTACACCTTC
cdr3_aa: CASREGNAGSYTF
clone_size: few
d_call: .
v_call: TRBV7-2
cdr3_length: 13
j_call: TRBJ1-2

cdr3_nt: TGCGCCAGCAGCTCTGGGACAGGGGGCGAAGAGACCCAGTACTTC
cdr3_aa: CASSSGTGGEETQYF
clone_size: many
d_call: TRBD1
v_call: TRBV5-1
cdr3_length: 15
j_call: TRBJ2-5

cdr3_nt: TGTGCCAGCAGTCTGGGCAGGGCTGGCGGGGCCTATGGCTACACCTTC
cdr3_aa: CASSLGRAGGAYGYTF
clone_size: .
d_call: .
v_call: TRBV28
cdr3_length: 16
j_call: TRBJ1-2

cdr3_nt: TGTGCCAGCAGCTTTGACCAGGGGGCGAGGGACGAGCAGTACTTC
cdr3_aa: CASSFDQGARDEQYF
clone_size: few
d_call: TRBD1
v_call: TRBV2
cdr3_length: 15
j_call: TRBJ2-7